The following is a TCR beta chain sequence with its context. The donors were in the approximately 120-subject validation cohort, distinct from the approximately 700-subject first cohort. This entry comes from a study of cytomegalovirus exposure and HLA in healthy donors. Repertoires were generated with immunoSEQ multiplex PCR, while TCRdb's copy carries only in-frame clones and drops some. The sample comprises 190,000 or so clones, 65% to 85% of which are singletons, and roughly 2.8% rests with the top ten. This CDR3 region has 12 residues. Germline V CDR1 and CDR2: SGHNT, YYREEE (reference sequence). The V end lost 5 bases, the J end lost 6 bases, and 10 bases lay between the germline ends.

Sequenced material: PBMCs. The sequence was obtained from a woman aged 18 to 35 in good health and CMV-seropositive. V is TRBV5-4 and J is TRBJ2-3; no reliable D call. In DNA form, the CDR3 reads TGTGCCAGCAGTACGGTCTCGGATACGCAGTATTTT. It specifies CASSTVSDTQYF. The whole variable domain, remainder taken from reference TRBV5-4 and TRBJ2-3, is ETGVTQSPTHLIKTRGQQVTLRCSSQSGHNTVSWYQQALGQGPQFIFQYYREEENGRGNFPPRFSGLQFPNYSSELNVNALELDDSALYLCASSTVSDTQYFGPGTRLTVL.